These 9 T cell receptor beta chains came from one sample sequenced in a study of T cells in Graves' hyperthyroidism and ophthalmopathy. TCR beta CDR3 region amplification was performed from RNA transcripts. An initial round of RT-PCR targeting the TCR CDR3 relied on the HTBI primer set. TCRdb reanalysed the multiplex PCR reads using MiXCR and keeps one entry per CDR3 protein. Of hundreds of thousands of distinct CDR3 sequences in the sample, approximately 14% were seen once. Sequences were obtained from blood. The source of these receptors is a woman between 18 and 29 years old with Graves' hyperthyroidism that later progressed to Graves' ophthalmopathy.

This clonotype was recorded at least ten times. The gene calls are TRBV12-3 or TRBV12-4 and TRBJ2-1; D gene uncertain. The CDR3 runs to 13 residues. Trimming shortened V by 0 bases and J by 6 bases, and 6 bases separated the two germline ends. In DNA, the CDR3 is TGTGCCAGCAGTTTAGCGCCTGGCAATGAGCAGTTCTTC. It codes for CASSLAPGNEQFF.

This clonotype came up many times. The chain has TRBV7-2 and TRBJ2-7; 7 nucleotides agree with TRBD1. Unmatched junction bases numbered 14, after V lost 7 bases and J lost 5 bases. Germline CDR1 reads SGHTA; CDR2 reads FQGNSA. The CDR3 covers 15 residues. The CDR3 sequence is CASTKGLGQTNEQYF. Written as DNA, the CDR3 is TGTGCCAGCACAAAGGGCCTGGGACAGACGAACGAGCAGTACTTC. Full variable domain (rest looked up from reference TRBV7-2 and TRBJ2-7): GAGVSQSPSNKVTEKGKDVELRCDPISGHTALYWYRQSLGQGLEFLIYFQGNSAPDKSGLPSDRFSAERTGGSVSTLTIQRTQQEDSAVYLCASTKGLGQTNEQYFGPGTRLTVT.

CDR3 protein: CASSPPLTGWYQETQYF. The CDR3 bases are TGTGCCAGCTCACCACCTTTGACAGGGTGGTACCAAGAGACCCAGTACTTC. This chain uses TRBV18 with TRBJ2-5; TRBD1 agrees at 7 bases. Per the germline V gene, CDR1 is KGHSH and CDR2 is LQKENI. This CDR3 has 17 amino acids. J lost 0 bases, V lost 0 bases, and 7 bases had no gene match.

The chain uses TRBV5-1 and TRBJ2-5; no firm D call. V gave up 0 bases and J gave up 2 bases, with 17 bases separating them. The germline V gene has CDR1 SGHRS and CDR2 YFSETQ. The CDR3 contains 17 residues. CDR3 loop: CASSLAVSWARQETQYF. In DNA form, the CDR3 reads TGCGCCAGCAGCTTGGCCGTATCGTGGGCGCGGCAAGAGACCCAGTACTTC.

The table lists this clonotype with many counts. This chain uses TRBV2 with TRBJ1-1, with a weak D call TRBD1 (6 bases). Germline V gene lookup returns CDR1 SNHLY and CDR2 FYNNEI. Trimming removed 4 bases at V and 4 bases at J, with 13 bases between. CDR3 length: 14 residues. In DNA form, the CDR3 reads TGTGCCAGCAGTGTAGGGGGTGCAGTCACTGAAGCTTTCTTT. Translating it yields CASSVGGAVTEAFF.

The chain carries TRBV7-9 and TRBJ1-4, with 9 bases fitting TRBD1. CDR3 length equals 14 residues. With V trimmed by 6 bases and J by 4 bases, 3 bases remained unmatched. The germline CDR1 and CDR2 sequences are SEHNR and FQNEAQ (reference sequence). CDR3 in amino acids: CASREGQGNEKLFF. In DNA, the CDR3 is TGTGCCAGCAGAGAGGGACAGGGTAATGAAAAACTGTTTTTT.

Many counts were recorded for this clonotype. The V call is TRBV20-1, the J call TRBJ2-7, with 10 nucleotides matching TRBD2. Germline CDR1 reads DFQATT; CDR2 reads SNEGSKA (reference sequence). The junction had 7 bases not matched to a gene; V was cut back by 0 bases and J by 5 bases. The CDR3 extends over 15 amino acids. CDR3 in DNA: TGCAGTGCTAGAGATTCCGGGACTAGCGCCGACGAGCAGTACTTC. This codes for CSARDSGTSADEQYF.

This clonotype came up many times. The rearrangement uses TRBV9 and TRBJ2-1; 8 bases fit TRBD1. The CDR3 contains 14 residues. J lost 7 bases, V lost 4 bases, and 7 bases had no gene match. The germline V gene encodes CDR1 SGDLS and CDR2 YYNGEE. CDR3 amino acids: CASSTDRGRNEQFF. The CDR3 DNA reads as TGTGCCAGCAGCACCGACAGGGGTCGGAATGAGCAGTTCTTC.

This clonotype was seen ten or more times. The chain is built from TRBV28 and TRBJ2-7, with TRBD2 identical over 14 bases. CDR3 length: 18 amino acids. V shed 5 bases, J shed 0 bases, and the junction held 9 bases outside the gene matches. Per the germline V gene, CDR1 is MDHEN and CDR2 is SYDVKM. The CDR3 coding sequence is TGTGCCAGCAGTCTCGGGACTAGCGGGAGACCACTCTCCTACGAGCAGTACTTC. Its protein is CASSLGTSGRPLSYEQYF.